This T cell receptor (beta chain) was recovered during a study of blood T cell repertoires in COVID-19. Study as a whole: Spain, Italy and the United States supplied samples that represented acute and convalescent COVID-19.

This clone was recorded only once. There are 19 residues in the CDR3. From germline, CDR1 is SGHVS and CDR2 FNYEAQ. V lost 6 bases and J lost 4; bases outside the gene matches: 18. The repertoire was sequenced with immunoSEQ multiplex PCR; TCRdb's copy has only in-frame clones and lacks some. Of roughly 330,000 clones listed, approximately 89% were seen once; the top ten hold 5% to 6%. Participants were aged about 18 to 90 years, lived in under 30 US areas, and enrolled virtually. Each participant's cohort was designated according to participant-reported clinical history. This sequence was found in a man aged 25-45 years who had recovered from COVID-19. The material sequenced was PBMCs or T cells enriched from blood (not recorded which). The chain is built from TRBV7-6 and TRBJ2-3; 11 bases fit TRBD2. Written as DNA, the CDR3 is TGTGCCAGCAGTTTAATAGCGGGACTAGCGGCCAACGTACCAGATACGCAGTATTTT. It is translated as CASSLIAGLAANVPDTQYF.